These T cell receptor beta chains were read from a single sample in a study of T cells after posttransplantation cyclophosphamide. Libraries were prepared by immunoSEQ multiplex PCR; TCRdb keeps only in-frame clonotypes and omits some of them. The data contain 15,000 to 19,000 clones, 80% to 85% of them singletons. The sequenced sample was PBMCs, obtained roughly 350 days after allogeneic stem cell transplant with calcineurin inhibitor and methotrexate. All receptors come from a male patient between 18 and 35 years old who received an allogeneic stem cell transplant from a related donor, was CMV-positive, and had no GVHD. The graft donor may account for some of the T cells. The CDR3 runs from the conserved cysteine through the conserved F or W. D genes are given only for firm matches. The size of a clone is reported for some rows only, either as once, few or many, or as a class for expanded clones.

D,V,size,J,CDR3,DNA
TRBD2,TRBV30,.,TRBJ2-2,CAWTLPGTSRTGELFF,TGTGCCTGGACTCTTCCCGGGACTAGCCGAACCGGGGAGCTGTTTTTT
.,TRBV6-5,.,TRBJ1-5,CASSSERYSNQPQHF,TGTGCCAGCAGTTCCGAGAGATATAGCAATCAGCCCCAGCATTTT
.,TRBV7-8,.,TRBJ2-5,CASSGLGAGQETQYF,TGTGCCAGCAGCGGCCTTGGGGCAGGCCAAGAGACCCAGTACTTC
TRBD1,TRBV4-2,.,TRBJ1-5,CASSQDQQGHQPQHF,TGTGCCAGCAGCCAAGACCAACAGGGGCATCAGCCCCAGCATTTT
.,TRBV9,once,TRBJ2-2,CASSVERSPSYTGELFF,TGTGCCAGCAGCGTAGAACGGAGTCCCTCCTACACCGGGGAGCTGTTTTTT
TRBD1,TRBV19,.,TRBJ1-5,CASTPGDRGRNQPQHF,TGTGCCAGTACCCCAGGAGACAGGGGACGCAATCAGCCCCAGCATTTT
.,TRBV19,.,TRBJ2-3,CASSIDLERALGTDTQYF,TGTGCCAGTAGTATAGATCTAGAGCGGGCCTTGGGTACAGATACGCAGTATTTT
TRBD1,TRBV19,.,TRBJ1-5,CASRNRDRGRNNQPQHF,TGTGCCAGTAGGAATCGGGACAGGGGAAGGAACAATCAGCCCCAGCATTTT
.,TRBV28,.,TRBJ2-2,CASTPARGIPGELFF,TGTGCCAGCACCCCGGCGAGGGGGATTCCCGGGGAGCTGTTTTTT
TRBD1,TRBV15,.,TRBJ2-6,CATSSGQGAPGANVLTF,TGTGCCACCAGCAGCGGACAGGGGGCCCCTGGGGCCAACGTCCTGACTTTT
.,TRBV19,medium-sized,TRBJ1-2,CASSTLGRGDGYTF,TGTGCCAGTAGTACCCTCGGGAGGGGTGATGGCTACACCTTC
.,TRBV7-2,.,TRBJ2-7,CASSRTDRLYEQYF,TGTGCCAGCAGCCGGACAGACAGGCTATACGAGCAGTACTTC
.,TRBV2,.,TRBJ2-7,CASWRAGRSEQYF,TGTGCCAGCTGGCGGGCAGGCCGCTCCGAGCAGTACTTC
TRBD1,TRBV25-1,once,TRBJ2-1,CASTRQGGSEQFF,TGTGCCAGCACTCGACAAGGGGGCAGTGAGCAGTTCTTC
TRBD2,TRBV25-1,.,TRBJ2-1,CASSEFPSSGRSYSEQFF,TGTGCCAGCAGTGAATTCCCTAGTAGCGGGAGATCCTACAGTGAGCAGTTCTTC